What follows is one TCR beta chain and its context. The antigen is not known. CDR3 length equals 14 residues. Trimming cost V 3 bases and J 4 bases, with 11 bases left between them. Looked up from germline, CDR1 is LNHDA and CDR2 is SQIVND (reference sequence). The data derive from a study of graft-versus-host responses after intestinal transplantation. Whole-study context: Each patient got anti-thymocyte globulin induction, then tacrolimus and steroids for roughly 3 years.

Whole-study results and caveats: Levels of circulating GvH clones at their peak were associated with early post-transplant HvG declines. Recipient marrow contained GvH clones, some of which appeared first in ileum or blood.

The table came from immunoSEQ multiplex PCR; TCRdb's copy has only in-frame clones and leaves some out. Here the sample spans 81,000 or so clones, just under 95% being singletons. The V call is TRBV19, the J call TRBJ2-3; possibly TRBD2 for D (6 bases). The TCR was taken from a human donor who was the organ donor for an intestinal transplant. The sample here was unstimulated CD8+ T cells sorted from spleen or lymph node cells, taken before transplant. This CDR3 reads CASSMASAADTQYF. The CDR3, as DNA: TGTGCCAGTAGTATGGCTAGCGCCGCAGATACGCAGTATTTT.